The sample holds a few counts of the clone carrying this T cell receptor (beta chain). Its matching antigen is unknown. This record belongs to a study of T-cell reconstitution after alpha-beta-depleted transplantation in children. Points from the study as a whole: After transplant, high TCRbeta diversity at day 60 in some patients arose from surviving recipient T cells and thymic progenitors. Newly produced T cells mostly provided counts and TCRbeta diversity after one year, as hyperexpanded clones declined. About two months after transplant, alpha-beta T cells reportedly came from several hundred expanded graft clones.

Preparation of the TCRbeta library was carried out with unique molecular identifiers. TCRdb independently ran MiXCR on the PCR reads; one entry per CDR3 protein. The profile shows hundreds of thousands of distinct CDR3 sequences, around 15% of them singletons. Trimming left V 5 bases short and J 0 bases short, with 20 bases between. Germline V CDR1 and CDR2: MNHNS, SASEGT. CDR3 length: 18 amino acids. The sample consisted of PBMCs, mostly from graft donor cells, taken 360 days after TCRalphabeta/CD19-depleted stem cell transplant. The chain has TRBV6-1 and TRBJ2-1; D may correspond to TRBD1 or TRBD2 (5 bases each). The sequence was obtained from a male patient younger than 18 who had a stem cell transplant for acute lymphoblastic leukemia, so the T cells may come from the graft donor. Here the CDR3 reads CASSTLGRGASSYNEQFF. DNA of the CDR3: TGTGCCAGCAGTACATTAGGCCGGGGCGCGAGCTCCTACAATGAGCAGTTCTTC.